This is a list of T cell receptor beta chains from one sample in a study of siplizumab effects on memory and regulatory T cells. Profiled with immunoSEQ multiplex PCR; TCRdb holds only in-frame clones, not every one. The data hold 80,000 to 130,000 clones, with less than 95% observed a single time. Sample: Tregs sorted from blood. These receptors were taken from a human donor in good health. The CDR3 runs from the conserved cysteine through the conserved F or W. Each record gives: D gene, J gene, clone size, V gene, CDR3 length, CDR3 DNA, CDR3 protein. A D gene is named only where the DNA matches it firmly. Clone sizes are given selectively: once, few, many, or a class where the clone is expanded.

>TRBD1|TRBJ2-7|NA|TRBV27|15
TGTGCCAGCAGTTCCCCCGGGACAGCAGCCTACGAGCAGTACTTC
CASSSPGTAAYEQYF
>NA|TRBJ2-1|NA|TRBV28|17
TGTGCCAGCAGTTTCTATGCATTAGGAGCTAGCTACAATGAGCAGTTCTTC
CASSFYALGASYNEQFF
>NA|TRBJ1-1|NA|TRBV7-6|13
TGTGCCAGCAGCTTAATTGGTAACACTGAAGCTTTCTTT
CASSLIGNTEAFF
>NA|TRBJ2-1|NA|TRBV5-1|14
TGCGCCAGCAGCTTGGGGTCCCGGCAGGGTAGCCAGTTCTTC
CASSLGSRQGSQFF
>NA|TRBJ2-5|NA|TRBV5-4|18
TGTGCCAGCAGCTTGGGTATAGGAACAGGCCTTAACCAAGAGACCCAGTACTTC
CASSLGIGTGLNQETQYF
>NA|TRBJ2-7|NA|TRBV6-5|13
TGTGCCAGCCTGAGCTCTGGAGGAAACGAGCAGTACTTC
CASLSSGGNEQYF
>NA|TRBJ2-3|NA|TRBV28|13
TGTGCCAGCACAAAAGGGTTCACAGATACGCAGTATTTT
CASTKGFTDTQYF
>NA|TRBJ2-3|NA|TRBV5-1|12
TGCGCCAGCAGCTATCCCACCGATACGCAGTATTTT
CASSYPTDTQYF
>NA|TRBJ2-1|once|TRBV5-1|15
TGCGCCAGCAGCTTGGCCGGGGGTCTAAAGGGTGAGCAGTTCTTC
CASSLAGGLKGEQFF
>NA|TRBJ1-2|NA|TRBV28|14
TGTGCCAGCAGTCCTGCGCAGGGATGGAAGGGCTACACCTTC
CASSPAQGWKGYTF
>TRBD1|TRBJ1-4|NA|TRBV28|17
TGTGCCAGCAGTCGACAGGGGACAAGACCAACTAATGAAAAACTGTTTTTT
CASSRQGTRPTNEKLFF
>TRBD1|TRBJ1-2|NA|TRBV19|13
TGTGCCAGTAGTTTCTTCAACAGGGGAGGCTACACCTTC
CASSFFNRGGYTF
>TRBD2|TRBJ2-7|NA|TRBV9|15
TGTGCCAGCAGCGCGGTAGCGGGAGGGCCACGAGAGCAGTACTTC
CASSAVAGGPREQYF
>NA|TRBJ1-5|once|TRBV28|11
TGTGCCAGCAGGGCAAATCAGCCCCAGCATTTT
CASRANQPQHF
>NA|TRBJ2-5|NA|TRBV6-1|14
TGTGCCAGCACCCTCTCCTCCCCCCAAGAGACCCAGTACTTC
CASTLSSPQETQYF
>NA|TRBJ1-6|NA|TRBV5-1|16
TGCGCCAGCAGCTTGTTTTCCAGCCGTATTAATTCACCCCTCCACTTT
CASSLFSSRINSPLHF
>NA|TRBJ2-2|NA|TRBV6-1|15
TGTGCCAGCAGTGTAAGCACGTATATAATCGGGGAGCTGTTTTTT
CASSVSTYIIGELFF
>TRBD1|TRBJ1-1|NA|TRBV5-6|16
TGTGCCAGCAGCCACAGGGGGCTCGAGAGGAACACTGAAGCTTTCTTT
CASSHRGLERNTEAFF
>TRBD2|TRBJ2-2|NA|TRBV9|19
TGTGCCAGCAGCACCTGGACTAGCGGGAGGCCCGGGGACACCGGGGAGCTGTTTTTT
CASSTWTSGRPGDTGELFF
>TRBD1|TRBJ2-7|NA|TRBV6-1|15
TGTGCCAGCCTCCCACCGAGACAGGGAGCCTACGAGCAGTACTTC
CASLPPRQGAYEQYF
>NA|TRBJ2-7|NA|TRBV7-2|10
TGTGCCAGCGGCCACTACGAGCAGTACTTC
CASGHYEQYF
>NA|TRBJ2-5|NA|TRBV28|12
TGTGCCAGCAGTCTTACAGTGGAGACCCAGTACTTC
CASSLTVETQYF
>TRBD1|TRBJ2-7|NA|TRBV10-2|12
TGCGCCAGCAGCGGGGACAGGTTGGAGCAGTACTTC
CASSGDRLEQYF
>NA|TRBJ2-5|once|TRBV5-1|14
TGCGCCAGCAGCTTGGATGGGGGATCGGAGACCCAGTACTTC
CASSLDGGSETQYF
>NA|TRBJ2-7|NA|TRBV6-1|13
TGTGCCAGCAGTGAGGGACTGGACTACGAGCAGTACTTC
CASSEGLDYEQYF
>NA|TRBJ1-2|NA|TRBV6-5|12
TGTGCCAGCAGGGCGCGCAACTATGGCTACACCTTC
CASRARNYGYTF
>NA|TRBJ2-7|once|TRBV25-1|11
TGTGCCAGCAGGGCAGTTTACGAGCAGTACTTC
CASRAVYEQYF
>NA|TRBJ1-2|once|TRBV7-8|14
TGTGCCAGCAGCTTAGGCGGGGTTAACTATGGCTACACCTTC
CASSLGGVNYGYTF
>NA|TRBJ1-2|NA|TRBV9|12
TGTGCCAGCAGCGCTTCATCCGTCGGCTACACCTTC
CASSASSVGYTF
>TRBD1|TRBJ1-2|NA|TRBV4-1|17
TGCGCCAGCAGCCAAGTGGGGGGACAGGCGGAAGTCTATGGCTACACCTTC
CASSQVGGQAEVYGYTF
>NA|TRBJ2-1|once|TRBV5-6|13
TGTGCCAGCAGCTTGTCAGGGTACAATGAGCAGTTCTTC
CASSLSGYNEQFF
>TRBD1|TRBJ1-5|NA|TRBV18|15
TGTGCCAGCTCACCCGCGGGACAGCGCAATCAGCCCCAGCATTTT
CASSPAGQRNQPQHF
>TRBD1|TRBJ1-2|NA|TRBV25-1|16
TGTGCCAGCAGTGAATACGGACAGGGAAGACGCTATGGCTACACCTTC
CASSEYGQGRRYGYTF
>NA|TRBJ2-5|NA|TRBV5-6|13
TGTGCCAGCAGCTTTAGTCTAAAAGAGACCCAGTACTTC
CASSFSLKETQYF
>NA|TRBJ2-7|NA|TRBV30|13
TGTGCCTGGGGCCTTCGGGCAGGGGTCGAGCAGTACTTC
CAWGLRAGVEQYF
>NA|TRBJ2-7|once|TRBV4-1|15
TGCGCCAGCAGCCAAAACCGGCTCCTGGCGGGTGAGCAGTACTTC
CASSQNRLLAGEQYF
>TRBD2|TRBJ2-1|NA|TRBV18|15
TGTGCCAGCTCACGGGGACTAGCGGGAGCCGATGAGCAGTTCTTC
CASSRGLAGADEQFF
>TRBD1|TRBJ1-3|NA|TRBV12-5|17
TGTGCTAGTGGTTTGGTACAGGGGGGTATGCCAGGAAACACCATATATTTT
CASGLVQGGMPGNTIYF
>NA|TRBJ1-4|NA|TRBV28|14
TGTGCCAGCAGTTCCCCCCCAGGGGATGAAAAACTGTTTTTT
CASSSPPGDEKLFF
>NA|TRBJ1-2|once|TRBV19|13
TGTGCCAGTAAAACCCACATGGAGAGGGGCTACACCTTC
CASKTHMERGYTF